This TCR beta chain was documented in a study of radiation and T cells in renal cell carcinoma. There are 13 residues in the CDR3. Per germline, CDR1 SGHRS and CDR2 YFSETQ. V was shortened by 2 bases and J by 0 bases, with 6 bases between the two germline ends. Data came from immunoSEQ multiplex PCR; TCRdb stores just in-frame clones and leaves some out. The table has some 8,000 clones, around 64% seen once. Treatment given: treatment-naive control, cytoreductive nephrectomy. The rearrangement uses TRBV5-1 and TRBJ2-7; D call uncertain. The sequencing here drew on tumor tissue, taken from a patient whose treatment was nephrectomy without radiotherapy. This clonotype originated in a man aged 55 to 70 with renal cell carcinoma. Written as DNA, the CDR3 is TGCGCCAGCAGCTTCCGGAGCTCCTACGAGCAGTACTTC. This translates into CASSFRSSYEQYF.